The next 5 T cell receptor beta chains were all read from a single sample in a study of blood T cells in healthy people across ages. It was with a sample-barcoded 5' primer and a J-beta primer mix that a second PCR of roughly 7 to 12 cycles was run. TCRdb redid the calling of the 5' RACE reads with MiXCR, one entry per CDR3 protein. This table has under 2 million distinct CDR3 sequences, about 31% appearing once. Sequencing was done on a sample of blood. These TCRs come from a woman between 25 and 40 years old in good health.

In its sample, this clonotype was seen a few times. The chain has TRBV27 and TRBJ2-1; TRBD2 is a possible D gene (6 bases). V was clipped by 8 bases and J by 12 bases, with 23 bases between them. Germline assignment: CDR1 MNHEY and CDR2 SMNVEV (reference sequence). This CDR3 has 14 residues. This CDR3 is CASPLRGAASGQFF. As DNA, the CDR3 is TGTGCCAGCCCTTTGCGGGGAGCGGCTTCTGGGCAGTTCTTC.

The chain uses TRBV5-1 and TRBJ2-7; D might be TRBD2 (6 bases). Germline lookup yields CDR1 SGHRS and CDR2 YFSETQ. Trimming removed 0 bases from V and 5 bases from J, with 15 bases in between. This CDR3 is built from 15 residues. The DNA for the CDR3 is TGCGCCAGCAGCTTGGCTTGGAGGGGTAAAGACGAGCAGTACTTC. It translates to CASSLAWRGKDEQYF.

This clonotype has just a few counts. V is TRBV7-8 and J is TRBJ1-5; 9 positions match TRBD1. The CDR3 is 18 amino acids. Germline lookup yields CDR1 SGHVS and CDR2 FQNEAQ. The V gene end was trimmed by 5 bases and the J gene end by 5 bases; junction bases not matched to a gene: 16. In DNA form, the CDR3 reads TGTGCCAGCAGCCCTAAATACAGGGGGCCTTTCCCCCATCAGCCCCAGCATTTT. This sequence encodes CASSPKYRGPFPHQPQHF.

At least ten counts were recorded for this clonotype. The chain combines TRBV5-5 with TRBJ2-3; D possibly corresponds to TRBD1 (5 bases). Germline V CDR1 and CDR2: SGHKS, YYEKEE (reference sequence). V dropped 2 bases and J dropped 3 bases, with 10 bases sitting between them. The CDR3 length is 14 residues. CDR3 loop: CASSFRQTTDTQYF. Written as DNA, the CDR3 is TGTGCCAGCAGCTTCCGACAGACTACAGATACGCAGTATTTT.

This clonotype appeared a single time. The rearrangement joins TRBV6-1 to TRBJ1-2; 8 bases agree with TRBD1. CDR1 and CDR2 (germline): MNHNS, SASEGT. V dropped 8 bases and J dropped 6; count of bases not matched to a gene: 17. This CDR3 comprises 16 residues. The CDR3 bases are TGTGCCAGCTGGGGTTGGACAGGGCTTTTAAGGGATGGCTACACCTTC. It codes for CASWGWTGLLRDGYTF.